This T cell receptor (beta chain) was obtained from a study of T cell changes during pregnancy in multiple sclerosis. Measured with immunoSEQ multiplex PCR; TCRdb has only the in-frame clones, and not every one. The repertoire holds about 67,000 clones, just over 90% seen once, with more than 1.4% in the top ten. This CDR3 comprises 14 residues. Per germline, CDR1 MNHEY and CDR2 SVGAGI. After removal of 7 bases from V and 5 bases from J, the junction contained 5 bases not matched to a gene. This clonotype was obtained from a female donor with multiple sclerosis, enrolled in a pregnancy study. The sample was peripheral blood, taken in the second trimester of pregnancy. This rearrangement joins TRBV6-5 to TRBJ1-6, with 7 positions matching TRBD1. The CDR3 nucleotides read TGTGCCAGCACAGGGGGGCACCATAATTCACCCCTCCACTTT. Amino acid sequence: CASTGGHHNSPLHF.